Listed below are T cell receptor beta chains from one sample, sequenced in a study of cytomegalovirus exposure and HLA in healthy donors. The assay was immunoSEQ multiplex PCR, and TCRdb's table has in-frame clones only and misses some. The sample contains 180,000 or so clones, around 83% of which appear only once. Sequenced: PBMCs. These receptors were collected from a woman between 45 and 60 years old in good health and CMV-seropositive. Both conserved end residues are part of each CDR3. D genes are given only for firm matches. Clone size is shown for a subset of rows, as once, few, many or a class of expanded clone.

V gene: TRBV29-1
clone size: -
CDR3 length: 14
J gene: TRBJ2-1
D gene: -
CDR3 DNA: TGCAGCGTTGTCCGGGGGACCCTCTACAATGAGCAGTTCTTC
CDR3 protein: CSVVRGTLYNEQFF

V gene: TRBV6-1
clone size: -
CDR3 length: 13
J gene: TRBJ2-1
D gene: TRBD1
CDR3 DNA: TGTGCCAGCAGGGAGACAGGGAAGAATGAGCAGTTCTTC
CDR3 protein: CASRETGKNEQFF

V gene: TRBV19
clone size: -
CDR3 length: 13
J gene: TRBJ2-3
D gene: -
CDR3 DNA: TGTGCCAGTAGTTCGTGGGGGGAAGATACGCAGTATTTT
CDR3 protein: CASSSWGEDTQYF

V gene: TRBV5-4
clone size: -
CDR3 length: 14
J gene: TRBJ2-5
D gene: -
CDR3 DNA: TGTGCCAGCAGCTTCGGCCGGGGCCAAGAGACCCAGTACTTC
CDR3 protein: CASSFGRGQETQYF

V gene: TRBV7-3
clone size: -
CDR3 length: 15
J gene: TRBJ2-3
D gene: TRBD2
CDR3 DNA: TGTGCCAGCAGTACTAGCGGGCTTAGCACAGATACGCAGTATTTT
CDR3 protein: CASSTSGLSTDTQYF

V gene: TRBV2
clone size: -
CDR3 length: 14
J gene: TRBJ2-7
D gene: -
CDR3 DNA: TGTGCCAGCAGAGAAACTGCAGGGATTCACGAGCAGTACTTC
CDR3 protein: CASRETAGIHEQYF

V gene: TRBV4-1
clone size: -
CDR3 length: 14
J gene: TRBJ1-6
D gene: -
CDR3 DNA: TGCGCCAGCAGCCAAGATTGGAGGGATTCACCCCTCCACTTT
CDR3 protein: CASSQDWRDSPLHF

V gene: TRBV18
clone size: few
CDR3 length: 16
J gene: TRBJ2-1
D gene: TRBD2
CDR3 DNA: TGTGCCAGCTCACCCCGGGAGGGACTAGCGTTCAATGAGCAGTTCTTC
CDR3 protein: CASSPREGLAFNEQFF

V gene: TRBV10-3
clone size: few
CDR3 length: 16
J gene: TRBJ2-5
D gene: TRBD1
CDR3 DNA: TGTGCCATCAGTGTTCTTGGCAGGGGGACGGGGGAGACCCAGTACTTC
CDR3 protein: CAISVLGRGTGETQYF

V gene: TRBV7-3
clone size: -
CDR3 length: 18
J gene: TRBJ2-6
D gene: -
CDR3 DNA: TGTGCCAGCAGCTTAGATGGGGGGGGGCCCACTGGGGCCAACGGCCTGACTTTC
CDR3 protein: CASSLDGGGPTGANGLTF

V gene: TRBV7-8
clone size: -
CDR3 length: 13
J gene: TRBJ1-1
D gene: TRBD1
CDR3 DNA: TGTGCCAGCAGCCCGGGGGACAGGGGGGTGGCTTTCTTT
CDR3 protein: CASSPGDRGVAFF

V gene: TRBV18
clone size: -
CDR3 length: 14
J gene: TRBJ1-4
D gene: -
CDR3 DNA: TGTGCCAGCTCACCACAACAGGGTGGTGAAAAACTGTTTTTT
CDR3 protein: CASSPQQGGEKLFF

V gene: TRBV18
clone size: -
CDR3 length: 11
J gene: TRBJ2-1
D gene: -
CDR3 DNA: TGTGCCACTCAACAGGACAATGAGCAGTTCTTC
CDR3 protein: CATQQDNEQFF

V gene: TRBV5-4
clone size: -
CDR3 length: 15
J gene: TRBJ2-5
D gene: TRBD2
CDR3 DNA: TGTGCCAGCAGCTTGGGACTAGCACTTCAAGAGACCCAGTACTTC
CDR3 protein: CASSLGLALQETQYF

V gene: TRBV11-2
clone size: -
CDR3 length: 14
J gene: TRBJ2-3
D gene: -
CDR3 DNA: TGTGCCAGCAGCTTAGATCTAGGCGGGGATACGCAGTATTTT
CDR3 protein: CASSLDLGGDTQYF

V gene: TRBV28
clone size: -
CDR3 length: 15
J gene: TRBJ2-5
D gene: -
CDR3 DNA: TGTGCCAGCAGTTTATTCCAGGGGACCCAAGAGACCCAGTACTTC
CDR3 protein: CASSLFQGTQETQYF

V gene: TRBV25-1
clone size: once
CDR3 length: 14
J gene: TRBJ1-2
D gene: -
CDR3 DNA: TGTGCCAGCAGTGAATTTGGAGACAACTATGGCTACACCTTC
CDR3 protein: CASSEFGDNYGYTF

V gene: TRBV5-1
clone size: -
CDR3 length: 16
J gene: TRBJ2-2
D gene: TRBD1
CDR3 DNA: TGCGCCAGCAGCGTGGGACAGGGTATCAGCACCGGGGAGCTGTTTTTT
CDR3 protein: CASSVGQGISTGELFF

V gene: TRBV29-1
clone size: once
CDR3 length: 14
J gene: TRBJ1-5
D gene: -
CDR3 DNA: TGCAGCGTCGCTGGAGGGCATGGCAATCAGCCCCAGCATTTT
CDR3 protein: CSVAGGHGNQPQHF

V gene: TRBV28
clone size: -
CDR3 length: 13
J gene: TRBJ1-1
D gene: -
CDR3 DNA: TGTGCCAGCAGTTTCCGTACAAGTTCCGAAGCTTTCTTT
CDR3 protein: CASSFRTSSEAFF

V gene: TRBV7-9
clone size: -
CDR3 length: 18
J gene: TRBJ2-5
D gene: TRBD1
CDR3 DNA: TGTGCCAGCAGCACTACGGGTGGGGACAGGGTACCGAAAGAGACCCAGTACTTC
CDR3 protein: CASSTTGGDRVPKETQYF

V gene: TRBV2
clone size: -
CDR3 length: 14
J gene: TRBJ2-7
D gene: -
CDR3 DNA: TGTGCCAGCAAGGCCCGACTAAGCTCCTACGAGCAGTACTTC
CDR3 protein: CASKARLSSYEQYF

V gene: TRBV15
clone size: -
CDR3 length: 13
J gene: TRBJ2-7
D gene: -
CDR3 DNA: TGTGCCACCAGCAGAGCCGGTTTGTACGAGCAGTACTTC
CDR3 protein: CATSRAGLYEQYF

V gene: TRBV15
clone size: -
CDR3 length: 18
J gene: TRBJ2-3
D gene: -
CDR3 DNA: TGTGCCACCAGCAGAGGAAGGGCAGGGGGAGGATTTGCAGATACGCAGTATTTT
CDR3 protein: CATSRGRAGGGFADTQYF

V gene: TRBV18
clone size: few
CDR3 length: 13
J gene: TRBJ1-1
D gene: -
CDR3 DNA: TGTGCCAGCTCACCGGCGGTGAACACTGAAGCTTTCTTT
CDR3 protein: CASSPAVNTEAFF

V gene: TRBV6-6
clone size: -
CDR3 length: 11
J gene: TRBJ2-7
D gene: -
CDR3 DNA: TGTGCCAGCAGTCCGGGGTCCCTTTTGGACTTC
CDR3 protein: CASSPGSLLDF

V gene: TRBV2
clone size: -
CDR3 length: 17
J gene: TRBJ2-3
D gene: TRBD2
CDR3 DNA: TGTGCCAGCAATCAACAATCGGGACTAGCGGGCACAGATACGCAGTATTTT
CDR3 protein: CASNQQSGLAGTDTQYF

V gene: TRBV15
clone size: -
CDR3 length: 16
J gene: TRBJ2-2
D gene: TRBD2
CDR3 DNA: TGTGCCACCAGCAGAGATAGCCTAGCGGGGGCCGGGGAGCTGTTTTTT
CDR3 protein: CATSRDSLAGAGELFF

V gene: TRBV29-1
clone size: -
CDR3 length: 12
J gene: TRBJ1-2
D gene: -
CDR3 DNA: TGCAGCGTTGAAGTAGGGGGCTATGGCTACACCTTC
CDR3 protein: CSVEVGGYGYTF

V gene: TRBV28
clone size: -
CDR3 length: 16
J gene: TRBJ2-3
D gene: TRBD1
CDR3 DNA: TGTGCCAGCAGTTTATGGGCAGGGGGTACAGTAGATACGCAGTATTTT
CDR3 protein: CASSLWAGGTVDTQYF

V gene: TRBV5-1
clone size: -
CDR3 length: 17
J gene: TRBJ2-7
D gene: TRBD2
CDR3 DNA: TGCGCCAGCAGCTTGGACAGCGGGGGTTACAGCTCCTACGAGCAGTACTTC
CDR3 protein: CASSLDSGGYSSYEQYF

V gene: TRBV19
clone size: -
CDR3 length: 16
J gene: TRBJ1-5
D gene: TRBD1
CDR3 DNA: TGTGCCAGTAGTATAGGGACAGGGGATAGCAATCAGCCCCAGCATTTT
CDR3 protein: CASSIGTGDSNQPQHF

V gene: TRBV9
clone size: few
CDR3 length: 15
J gene: TRBJ2-2
D gene: -
CDR3 DNA: TGTGCCAGCAGCGCCACAGGGTATTCCACCGGGGAGCTGTTTTTT
CDR3 protein: CASSATGYSTGELFF

V gene: TRBV12-5
clone size: -
CDR3 length: 12
J gene: TRBJ2-2
D gene: -
CDR3 DNA: TGTGCTAGTGCTCTTCAGGACGGGGAGCTGTTTTTT
CDR3 protein: CASALQDGELFF

V gene: TRBV2
clone size: once
CDR3 length: 15
J gene: TRBJ1-2
D gene: -
CDR3 DNA: TGTGCCAGCAGTTCGGGGGGAGATGCTAACTATGGCTACACCTTC
CDR3 protein: CASSSGGDANYGYTF

V gene: TRBV5-1
clone size: -
CDR3 length: 15
J gene: TRBJ1-2
D gene: -
CDR3 DNA: TGCGCCAGCACCCGCCATGGGGAGGATGACTATGGCTACACCTTC
CDR3 protein: CASTRHGEDDYGYTF